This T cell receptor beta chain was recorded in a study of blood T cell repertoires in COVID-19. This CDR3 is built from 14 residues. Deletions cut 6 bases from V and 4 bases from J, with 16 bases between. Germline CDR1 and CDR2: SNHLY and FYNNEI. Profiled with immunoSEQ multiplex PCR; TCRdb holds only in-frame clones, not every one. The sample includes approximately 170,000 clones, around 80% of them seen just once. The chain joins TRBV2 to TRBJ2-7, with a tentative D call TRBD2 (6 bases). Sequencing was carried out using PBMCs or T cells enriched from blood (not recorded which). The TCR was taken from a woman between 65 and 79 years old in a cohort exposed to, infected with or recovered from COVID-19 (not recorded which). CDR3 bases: TGTGCCAGCAGCCGGAGGGCCAGTGAATACGAGCAGTACTTC. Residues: CASSRRASEYEQYF.